This T cell receptor beta chain emerged from a study of blood T cell repertoires in COVID-19. At the level of the study: PBMCs, B-cell-depleted T cells, or T cells were the source of the cDNA or gDNA that made up the material.

Profiled with immunoSEQ multiplex PCR; TCRdb holds only in-frame clones, not every one. Among over 200,000 clones listed, around 88% were seen once. Losses at the gene ends were 5 bases for V and 2 bases for J; bases not matched to a gene: 8. CDR3 length: 15 amino acids. Germline V gene lookup returns CDR1 SGHAT and CDR2 FQDESV (reference sequence). This rearrangement joins TRBV11-1 to TRBJ2-7, with 8 bases identical to TRBD1. The TCR comes from a man between 18 and 35 years old with active or convalescent COVID-19. Sequenced material: peripheral blood. The CDR3 loop is CASSVHRGVTYEQYF. In DNA, the CDR3 is TGTGCCAGCAGCGTGCACAGGGGGGTTACCTACGAGCAGTACTTC.